Listed below are T cell receptor beta chains from one sample, sequenced in a study of blood T cell repertoires in COVID-19. Sequenced by immunoSEQ multiplex PCR; TCRdb stores in-frame clones only, minus some. This table has more than 300,000 clones, 87% appearing once. Sequencing was carried out using PBMCs or T cells enriched from blood (not recorded which). These receptors were taken from a man between 35 and 55 years old in a cohort exposed to, infected with or recovered from COVID-19 (not recorded which). Each CDR3 is given with its conserved first and last residue.

V gene: TRBV6-2/TRBV6-3
J gene: TRBJ2-1
CDR3 protein: CASSPLDVNEQFF

V gene: TRBV9
J gene: TRBJ1-1
CDR3 protein: CASSVGQKNTEAFF

V gene: TRBV18
J gene: TRBJ1-1
CDR3 protein: CASSQGWRIEAFF

V gene: TRBV5-1
J gene: TRBJ2-7
CDR3 protein: CASRLAGEGYEQYF

V gene: TRBV28
J gene: TRBJ1-2
CDR3 protein: CASTPGTANYGYTF

V gene: TRBV27
J gene: TRBJ2-1
CDR3 protein: CATLQRGGVEQFF

V gene: TRBV19
J gene: TRBJ1-5
CDR3 protein: CASSPNRGSANQPQHF

V gene: TRBV19
J gene: TRBJ2-4
CDR3 protein: CASTPTWAGNIQYF

V gene: TRBV30
J gene: TRBJ2-1
CDR3 protein: CAWSPRTSGIYNEQFF

V gene: TRBV24-1
J gene: TRBJ2-5
CDR3 protein: CATSKGGTGEETQYF

V gene: TRBV19
J gene: TRBJ1-2
CDR3 protein: CASSDPGQGGVNYGYTF

V gene: TRBV6-5
J gene: TRBJ2-1
CDR3 protein: CASSYSGSGYYNEQFF

V gene: TRBV5-8
J gene: TRBJ2-3
CDR3 protein: CASSLVLAGGGGDTQYF

V gene: TRBV3-1/TRBV3-2
J gene: TRBJ2-3
CDR3 protein: CASSQNSGGLSSGLTDTQYF

V gene: TRBV7-9
J gene: TRBJ1-1
CDR3 protein: CASSQTGDPEAFF

V gene: TRBV3-1/TRBV3-2
J gene: TRBJ1-5
CDR3 protein: CASSRRGAQPQHF

V gene: TRBV25-1
J gene: TRBJ1-6
CDR3 protein: CASSPTGGLNSPLHF

V gene: TRBV5-1
J gene: TRBJ2-3
CDR3 protein: CASSLGQGKRDTQYF

V gene: TRBV19
J gene: TRBJ2-1
CDR3 protein: CASSMATSRDEQFF

V gene: TRBV10-1
J gene: TRBJ2-1
CDR3 protein: CASSGGTSGSGEQFF

V gene: TRBV5-4
J gene: TRBJ2-3
CDR3 protein: CASSFRQGYTDTQYF

V gene: TRBV5-1
J gene: TRBJ2-3
CDR3 protein: CASSLGRVADTQYF

V gene: TRBV6-1
J gene: TRBJ1-2
CDR3 protein: CASSDQRGANYGYTF

V gene: TRBV19
J gene: TRBJ1-6
CDR3 protein: CASRGTGNSPLHF

V gene: TRBV7-7
J gene: TRBJ2-7
CDR3 protein: CAGNRRASGRAGNEQYF

V gene: TRBV18
J gene: TRBJ2-7
CDR3 protein: CASSPGLATYEQYF

V gene: TRBV6-5
J gene: TRBJ1-2
CDR3 protein: CASRQGVAGYGYTF

V gene: TRBV10-3
J gene: TRBJ1-1
CDR3 protein: CATGIGENTEAFF

V gene: TRBV5-1
J gene: TRBJ2-1
CDR3 protein: CASSFLAGVSSDNEQFF

V gene: TRBV28
J gene: TRBJ1-2
CDR3 protein: CASRTGANYGYTF

V gene: TRBV6-2/TRBV6-3
J gene: TRBJ1-1
CDR3 protein: CASSYLHSEAFF

V gene: TRBV5-5
J gene: TRBJ1-5
CDR3 protein: CASSLAPQGNQPQHF

V gene: TRBV7-2
J gene: TRBJ1-2
CDR3 protein: CASSARQDLVYGYTF

V gene: TRBV11-2
J gene: TRBJ2-7
CDR3 protein: CASSPSGTLLEQYF

V gene: TRBV27
J gene: TRBJ1-2
CDR3 protein: CASRRTGQSYGYTF

V gene: TRBV30
J gene: TRBJ2-7
CDR3 protein: CAWSVLGQGYF

V gene: TRBV20-1
J gene: TRBJ2-7
CDR3 protein: CSNVAGGEQYF

V gene: TRBV14
J gene: TRBJ2-7
CDR3 protein: CASSQAGLAEYEQYF

V gene: TRBV19
J gene: TRBJ1-4
CDR3 protein: CASSPRTTGEKLFF

V gene: TRBV7-9
J gene: TRBJ2-1
CDR3 protein: CASSLLNEQFF

V gene: TRBV4-1
J gene: TRBJ2-2
CDR3 protein: CASSQAVRLAGVITGELFF